In this sample, the clone carrying this TCR beta chain turned up a few times. Antigen unknown. The PCR used 60 Vbeta and 13 Jbeta primers. Assay: immunoSEQ multiplex PCR; the TCRdb copy retains only in-frame clones and omits some. The sample shows about 85,000 clones, roughly 70% of them seen only once. The data stem from a study of cytomegalovirus exposure and HLA in healthy donors. General study points: Sequencing depth roughly uniform across donors was assumed in presence/absence analyses. Later analysis suggested links between common viral pathogens and several top significant clusters. Sequences of the TCR beta chain were said to predict the HLA-A and HLA-B alleles of most subjects accurately.

Germline assignment: CDR1 LNHDA and CDR2 SQIVND (reference sequence). Trimming cost V 5 bases and J 5 bases; bases outside gene matches: 6. The CDR3 is made up of 14 amino acids. Sequenced: PBMCs. This chain joins TRBV19 and TRBJ1-5; 7 positions match TRBD1. This sequence was found in a man in his thirties or forties in good health and CMV-seronegative. The CDR3 protein is CASSRHRGDQPQHF. In DNA form, the CDR3 reads TGTGCCAGTAGTCGACACAGGGGAGATCAGCCCCAGCATTTT.